Listed below are T cell receptor beta chains from one sample, sequenced in a study of response to subunit inactivated influenza vaccine. TCRdb called the RT-PCR reads again in MiXCR, with one record for every CDR3 protein. The data show 300,000 to 350,000 distinct CDR3 sequences, 21% seen once. Here the sequenced sample was PBMCs from blood, taken around 22 months after vaccination. All receptors come from a man aged 50-75 years who received an inactivated influenza vaccine. CDR3s include the opening cysteine and the closing phenylalanine or tryptophan. The D gene is left open where the match is weak. Clone size is given for some rows only: seen once, a few or many times, or a class if the clone is expanded.

v_gene: TRBV9; abundance: few; j_gene: TRBJ1-1; d_gene: NA; CDR3nt: TGTGCCAGCAGCGCCTCGGAGCCTGAAGCTTTCTTT; CDR3aa: CASSASEPEAFF
v_gene: TRBV28; abundance: few; j_gene: TRBJ1-6; d_gene: NA; CDR3nt: TGTGCCAGCAGTCGGGACAAGCCTTATAATTCACCCCTCCACTTT; CDR3aa: CASSRDKPYNSPLHF
v_gene: TRBV18; abundance: few; j_gene: TRBJ2-7; d_gene: NA; CDR3nt: TGTGCCAGCTCACCAGAGTTTTACGAGCAGTACTTC; CDR3aa: CASSPEFYEQYF
v_gene: TRBV18; abundance: NA; j_gene: TRBJ2-3; d_gene: NA; CDR3nt: TGTGCCAGCTCACCAGTGGGGAATACGCAGTATTTT; CDR3aa: CASSPVGNTQYF
v_gene: TRBV18; abundance: NA; j_gene: TRBJ1-1; d_gene: NA; CDR3nt: TGTGCCAGCTCACCACAGACCCAGAACACTGAAGCTTTCTTT; CDR3aa: CASSPQTQNTEAFF
v_gene: TRBV29-1; abundance: NA; j_gene: TRBJ2-7; d_gene: TRBD1; CDR3nt: TGCAGCGTGGGGACAGGGTCTTTCTCCTACGAGCAGTACTTC; CDR3aa: CSVGTGSFSYEQYF
v_gene: TRBV12-3/TRBV12-4; abundance: NA; j_gene: TRBJ2-1; d_gene: TRBD2; CDR3nt: TGTGCCAGCAGAGGACTAGCGGCAGACTCCTACAATGAGCAGTTCTTC; CDR3aa: CASRGLAADSYNEQFF
v_gene: TRBV4-2; abundance: NA; j_gene: TRBJ2-7; d_gene: NA; CDR3nt: TGTGCCAGCAGCCCCGGCGGCTCCTGGAGCTCCTACGAGCAGTACTTC; CDR3aa: CASSPGGSWSSYEQYF
v_gene: TRBV7-9; abundance: few; j_gene: TRBJ2-1; d_gene: TRBD2; CDR3nt: TGTGCCAGCAGCTTAGGTGTTGGCGGGGGCAATGAGCAGTTCTTC; CDR3aa: CASSLGVGGGNEQFF
v_gene: TRBV12-3/TRBV12-4; abundance: NA; j_gene: TRBJ2-1; d_gene: TRBD1; CDR3nt: TGTGCCAGCAGTTTTACAGGGGCATACAATGAGCAGTTCTTC; CDR3aa: CASSFTGAYNEQFF
v_gene: TRBV10-3; abundance: NA; j_gene: TRBJ2-1; d_gene: NA; CDR3nt: TGTGCCATCAAGGGGGAGGCTAGCTCGGAAAATGAGCAGTTCTTC; CDR3aa: CAIKGEASSENEQFF
v_gene: TRBV20-1; abundance: NA; j_gene: TRBJ2-7; d_gene: NA; CDR3nt: TGCAGTGCTAGAGGACACTGGGGGTACGAGCAGTACTTC; CDR3aa: CSARGHWGYEQYF
v_gene: TRBV5-1; abundance: NA; j_gene: TRBJ2-7; d_gene: TRBD2; CDR3nt: TGCGCCAGCAGCTTGGTAGCGGGAGGTTGGTACGAGCAGTACTTC; CDR3aa: CASSLVAGGWYEQYF
v_gene: TRBV5-7; abundance: NA; j_gene: TRBJ1-5; d_gene: TRBD1; CDR3nt: TGTGCCAGCAGCTTACGGACAGGGGTGCAGCCCCAGCATTTT; CDR3aa: CASSLRTGVQPQHF
v_gene: TRBV7-9; abundance: many; j_gene: TRBJ1-1; d_gene: NA; CDR3nt: TGTGCCAGCAGCCGGGTGATGAACACTGAAGCTTTCTTT; CDR3aa: CASSRVMNTEAFF
v_gene: TRBV5-1; abundance: many; j_gene: TRBJ1-4; d_gene: NA; CDR3nt: TGCGCCAGCAGCCAGGACACAACTAATGAAAAACTGTTTTTT; CDR3aa: CASSQDTTNEKLFF
v_gene: TRBV23-1; abundance: NA; j_gene: TRBJ1-5; d_gene: NA; CDR3nt: TGCGCCAGCAGTCAATCTGGAGGGGGGATCAGTCAGCCCCAGCATTTT; CDR3aa: CASSQSGGGISQPQHF
v_gene: TRBV3-1; abundance: NA; j_gene: TRBJ2-3; d_gene: TRBD2; CDR3nt: TGTGCCAGCTCCACCCAGTGGGGGGGGTTAACAGATACGCAGTATTTT; CDR3aa: CASSTQWGGLTDTQYF